Listed below are T cell receptor beta chains from one sample, sequenced in a study of identical twins. From the 5' RACE reads, TCRdb called clonotypes with MiXCR, one entry per CDR3 protein. The table lists about 150,000 distinct CDR3 sequences, roughly 3.5% of them singletons, with 8.1% in the top ten. Sequencing was performed on memory T cells sorted from blood. The receptors originated from a man younger than 30 in good health. Each CDR3 is given with its conserved first and last residue. D genes are given only for firm matches. Size is omitted from some rows. Given values are once, few, many or a class for expanded clones.

J gene | clone size | V gene | D gene | CDR3 DNA | CDR3 protein
TRBJ1-5 | many | TRBV11-2 | . | TGTGCCAGCAGCTTAGAGAGGCGAAGTCGCCAGCATTTT | CASSLERRSRQHF
TRBJ2-2 | many | TRBV6-5 | . | TGTGCCAGCAGTTACCCCCTTCCGCTCCTTAACACCGGGGAGCTGTTTTTT | CASSYPLPLLNTGELFF
TRBJ2-2 | few | TRBV5-4 | TRBD2 | TGTGCCAGCAGCCCCGGGACTAGCGATGCCGGGGAGCTGTTTTTT | CASSPGTSDAGELFF
TRBJ2-5 | many | TRBV7-2 | . | TGTGCCAGCAGCCCCAGAGGGGGTCCGGAGACCCAGTACTTC | CASSPRGGPETQYF
TRBJ2-7 | many | TRBV12-3/TRBV12-4 | TRBD2 | TGTGCCAGCAGACCTACTAGCGGGAGCAGCGAGCAGTACTTC | CASRPTSGSSEQYF
TRBJ1-2 | many | TRBV10-3 | . | TGTGCCATCAGATGGGTCGATGGCTACACCTTC | CAIRWVDGYTF
TRBJ2-2 | many | TRBV5-6 | TRBD1 | TGTGCCAGCAGCTTGCCAGGACAGGGGGCTAACACCGGGGAGCTGTTTTTT | CASSLPGQGANTGELFF
TRBJ1-2 | many | TRBV24-1 | TRBD1 | TGTGCCACCAGTGAAACAGGGGCCTATGGCTACACCTTC | CATSETGAYGYTF
TRBJ1-4 | many | TRBV7-7 | . | TGTGCCAGCAGCCTCGGGAGGGAAGGCGAAAAACTGTTTTTT | CASSLGREGEKLFF
TRBJ2-7 | many | TRBV25-1 | TRBD2 | TGTGCCAGCAGTGACAGCGGGGGAGCGTACGAGCAGTACTTC | CASSDSGGAYEQYF
TRBJ1-5 | many | TRBV12-3/TRBV12-4 | . | TGTGCCAGCAGTTGGAATAGCAATCAGCCCCAGCATTTT | CASSWNSNQPQHF
TRBJ2-5 | many | TRBV24-1 | . | TGTGCCACCAGTGATCACAGGATCGGTCTTGAGACCCAGTACTTC | CATSDHRIGLETQYF
TRBJ1-5 | many | TRBV7-8 | . | TGTGCCAGCAGCCCGAGCCGGGAGCTAAATCAGCCCCAGCATTTT | CASSPSRELNQPQHF
TRBJ1-5 | few | TRBV11-2 | . | TGTGCCAGCAGCTTAGGACCGAGGAATCAGCCCCAGCATTTT | CASSLGPRNQPQHF
TRBJ2-2 | many | TRBV20-1 | . | TGCAGTGCTATAATCCGACAGTCGAACACCGGGGAGCTGTTTTTT | CSAIIRQSNTGELFF
TRBJ1-1 | many | TRBV11-2 | . | TGTGCCAGCAGCTTAGATACGAACACTGAAGCTTTCTTT | CASSLDTNTEAFF
TRBJ2-4 | many | TRBV12-3/TRBV12-4 | TRBD2 | TGTGCCAGCAGTTCTAGCGGGATAAGAAACATTCAGTACTTC | CASSSSGIRNIQYF
TRBJ2-7 | many | TRBV5-1 | TRBD2 | TGCGCCAGCAGCTTGGATTTAGCGGGAGTATACGGCGAGCAGTACTTC | CASSLDLAGVYGEQYF
TRBJ1-5 | many | TRBV10-3 | . | TGTGCCATCAGTGGAGCCCCTCGGGGGCGCAATCAGCCCCAGCATTTT | CAISGAPRGRNQPQHF
TRBJ2-7 | many | TRBV21-1 | . | TGTGCCAGCCCGGGGCGCGAGCAGTACTTC | CASPGREQYF
TRBJ2-1 | many | TRBV12-3/TRBV12-4 | . | TGTGCCAGCAGTTTACTTCGCTTCAATGAGCAGTTCTTC | CASSLLRFNEQFF
TRBJ2-6 | many | TRBV6-5 | . | TGTGCCAGCAGTCACAGGGAGGGTGGGGCCAACGTCCTGACTTTC | CASSHREGGANVLTF
TRBJ1-5 | many | TRBV12-3/TRBV12-4 | . | TGTGCCAGCACCTCGGGTCTCCATCAGCCCCAGCATTTT | CASTSGLHQPQHF
TRBJ2-5 | many | TRBV6-2/TRBV6-3 | . | TGTGCCAGCAGCCGGCCGGGGGAAGAGACCCAGTACTTC | CASSRPGEETQYF
TRBJ1-4 | many | TRBV2 | . | TGTGCCAGCAGTGACGAGGGGACTAATGAAAAACTGTTTTTT | CASSDEGTNEKLFF
TRBJ2-7 | many | TRBV4-2 | TRBD2 | TGTGCCAGCAGCCAAGAAGGGTGGGGACTAGCGGGAGGAGGCGAGCAGTACTTC | CASSQEGWGLAGGGEQYF
TRBJ2-1 | many | TRBV6-2/TRBV6-3 | TRBD2 | TGTGCCAGCAGTCCTCGACTAGCGTCGGGCAATGAGCAGTTCTTC | CASSPRLASGNEQFF
TRBJ2-3 | many | TRBV10-2 | TRBD2 | TGCGCCAGCAGAAAAAAACTAGCGGGCTATGGCACAGATACGCAGTATTTT | CASRKKLAGYGTDTQYF
TRBJ2-1 | many | TRBV20-1 | . | TGCAGTGCTATTTCGGAAGAGCAGTTCTTC | CSAISEEQFF
TRBJ2-4 | many | TRBV29-1 | TRBD2 | TGCAGCGTTGAAGCAGGGTCTAGCGGGATGAACATTCAGTACTTC | CSVEAGSSGMNIQYF
TRBJ2-1 | many | TRBV14 | . | TGTGCCAGCAGCCAAGCGGAAACCCAAGGGCAGTTCTTC | CASSQAETQGQFF
TRBJ1-2 | many | TRBV29-1 | TRBD1 | TGCAGCGTTGCCCCGCCAGGGGGAGGCTACACCTTC | CSVAPPGGGYTF
TRBJ2-1 | many | TRBV28 | . | TGTGCCAGCAGGCTCCCGAGCTACAATGAGCAGTTCTTC | CASRLPSYNEQFF
TRBJ1-1 | many | TRBV12-3/TRBV12-4 | . | TGTGCCAGCAGTTTTTCTGGTGAAGCTTTCTTT | CASSFSGEAFF
TRBJ1-2 | many | TRBV19 | . | TGTGCCAGTAGTCCGGCTGGGGGGTTGAAGAACACCTTC | CASSPAGGLKNTF
TRBJ1-2 | . | TRBV24-1 | TRBD1 | TGTGCCACCCAAGGGGACAGTGATTTCTATGGCTACACCTTC | CATQGDSDFYGYTF
TRBJ2-2 | many | TRBV29-1 | . | TGCAGCCCTCAGCGGAGCCGAAACACCGGGGAGCTGTTTTTT | CSPQRSRNTGELFF
TRBJ2-2 | many | TRBV5-1 | . | TGCGCCAGCAGCTTGGATTGGGGGACCCAGGCGAACACCGGGGAGCTGTTTTTT | CASSLDWGTQANTGELFF
TRBJ2-7 | many | TRBV15 | TRBD1 | TGTGCCACCAGCATAGGACAGGAACCATACGAGCAGTACTTC | CATSIGQEPYEQYF
TRBJ2-1 | many | TRBV6-2/TRBV6-3 | TRBD2 | TGTGCCAGCAGTTACTCACCGGGACTAGCGGGAGGGAGACCCTCCTACAATGAGCAGTTCTTC | CASSYSPGLAGGRPSYNEQFF
TRBJ2-1 | . | TRBV5-1 | TRBD2 | TGCGCCAGCAGCGGACTAGCGGGGGGCTACAATGAGCAGTTCTTC | CASSGLAGGYNEQFF
TRBJ2-1 | many | TRBV7-2 | . | TGTGCCAGCAGCTTAGTATCCCATGAGCAGTTCTTC | CASSLVSHEQFF
TRBJ1-1 | many | TRBV30 | . | TGTGCCTGGGGAAAAGGGAAAACTGAAGCTTTCTTT | CAWGKGKTEAFF
TRBJ1-1 | many | TRBV29-1 | . | TGCAGCGTTTCCCGAACCCGGGACACTGAAGCTTTCTTT | CSVSRTRDTEAFF
TRBJ2-7 | many | TRBV29-1 | . | TGCAGCGGGGGACAGCGGGGCGAGCAGTACTTC | CSGGQRGEQYF
TRBJ2-3 | many | TRBV3-1 | TRBD2 | TGTGCCAGCAGCCAAGCTAGCGGGGCTAGCACAGATACGCAGTATTTT | CASSQASGASTDTQYF
TRBJ2-3 | many | TRBV10-1 | . | TGCGCCAGCACCAGCGGAGGAATCATGCCTCACACAGATACGCAGTATTTT | CASTSGGIMPHTDTQYF
TRBJ2-3 | many | TRBV12-3/TRBV12-4 | . | TGTGCCAGCAGTTTAGGCGTAGGGGCCAGCACAGATACGCAGTATTTT | CASSLGVGASTDTQYF
TRBJ1-2 | many | TRBV5-1 | TRBD1 | TGCGCCAGCAGCTTGTCTGTGTGGACAGGGGACGGCTACACCTTC | CASSLSVWTGDGYTF
TRBJ2-4 | many | TRBV28 | . | TGTGCCAGCGCATATCCGGGCCAAAACATTCAGTACTTC | CASAYPGQNIQYF
TRBJ1-2 | many | TRBV30 | . | TGTGCCTGGGGACACAGAAGCAATAACTATGGCTACACCTTC | CAWGHRSNNYGYTF
TRBJ2-1 | few | TRBV7-9 | TRBD2 | TGTGCCAGCAGCTCCAAGGCCGGGACTAGCCCCCATGAGCAGTTCTTC | CASSSKAGTSPHEQFF
TRBJ2-2 | . | TRBV5-6 | TRBD1 | TGTGCCAGCAGCTACAGGGGGCCCGGGGAGCTGTTTTTT | CASSYRGPGELFF
TRBJ2-1 | many | TRBV29-1 | TRBD2 | TGCAGCGTTGAAGACACGACTAGCGGATACAATGAGCAGTTCTTC | CSVEDTTSGYNEQFF
TRBJ2-5 | many | TRBV29-1 | TRBD1 | TGCAGCGGCTCCGGGACAGCACAAGAGACCCAGTACTTC | CSGSGTAQETQYF
TRBJ2-6 | many | TRBV15 | . | TGTGCCACCAGCAGCACCTCTGGGGCCAACGTCCTGACTTTC | CATSSTSGANVLTF
TRBJ2-3 | many | TRBV24-1 | . | TGTGCCACCAGGGGGGAATACTCGGGGGATACGCAGTATTTT | CATRGEYSGDTQYF
TRBJ2-1 | . | TRBV5-1 | TRBD2 | TGCGCCAGCTCCGGGACTAGCGAGAACCTCTACTCCTACAATGAGCAGTTCTTC | CASSGTSENLYSYNEQFF
TRBJ1-5 | many | TRBV6-1 | TRBD1 | TGTGCCAGCATGGGTGAACAGGGGAGTAGCAATCAGCCCCAGCATTTT | CASMGEQGSSNQPQHF